This T cell receptor (beta chain) originates from a study of blood T cell repertoires in COVID-19. Looking at the study overall: From T cells, B-cell-depleted T cells, or PBMCs came the material, which was cDNA or gDNA.

Germline lookup yields CDR1 KGHSH and CDR2 LQKENI. The V gene end was trimmed by 5 bases and the J gene end by 2 bases; junction bases not matched to a gene: 6. The CDR3 loop spans 15 amino acids. Sequenced by immunoSEQ multiplex PCR; TCRdb stores in-frame clones only, minus some. The data show around 200,000 clones, over 75% seen once. This TCR was sampled from a human donor with active or convalescent COVID-19. The donor label of this sample is uncertain. Sample: peripheral blood. This sequence joins TRBV18 and TRBJ1-3; 7 positions match TRBD1. The CDR3 is CASSADRVAGNTIYF. The CDR3, as DNA: TGTGCCAGCTCAGCAGACAGGGTGGCTGGAAACACCATATATTTT.